One T cell receptor (beta chain) is described in this entry. Its antigen remains unidentified. One entry per CDR3 protein results from TCRdb running MiXCR on the 5' RACE reads. This table has about 470,000 distinct CDR3 sequences, 15% to 20% appearing once. The sample originates from a study of T-cell memory formation after mild COVID-19. In the study overall: TCR clustering was largely donor specific. Broader study findings: Clones that contracted from day 15 to 85 had balanced CD4/CD8; later expanders were CD4+ biased.

This CDR3 contains 18 residues. The chain carries TRBV21-1 and TRBJ2-2; TRBD1 is the table's D call, not checked against the DNA. TRBV21-1 is listed as a pseudogene. Sequencing used PBMCs or a T cell subset sorted from them (not recorded which). The origin of this receptor is an adult woman who had mild COVID-19 (a few samples of this study predate the infection). Cell type and time point are not known. The CDR3: CASSTRIGTGVSTGELFF. CDR3 coding DNA: TGTGCCAGCAGCACTAGGATAGGGACAGGGGTGAGCACCGGGGAGCTGTTTTTT.